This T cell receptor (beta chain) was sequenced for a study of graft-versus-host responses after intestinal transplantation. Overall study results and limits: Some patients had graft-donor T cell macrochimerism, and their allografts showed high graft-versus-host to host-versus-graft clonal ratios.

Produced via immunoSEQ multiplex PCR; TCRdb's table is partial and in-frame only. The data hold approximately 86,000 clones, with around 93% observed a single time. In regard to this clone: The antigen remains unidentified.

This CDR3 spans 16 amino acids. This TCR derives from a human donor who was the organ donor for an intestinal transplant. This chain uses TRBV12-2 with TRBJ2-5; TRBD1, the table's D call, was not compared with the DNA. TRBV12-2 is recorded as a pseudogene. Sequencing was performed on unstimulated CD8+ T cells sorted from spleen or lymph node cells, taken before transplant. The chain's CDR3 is CASRLIYRGPQETQYF. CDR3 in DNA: TGTGCAAGTCGCCTGATCTACAGGGGGCCCCAAGAGACCCAGTACTTC.